This T cell receptor (beta chain) is drawn from a study of blood T cell repertoires in COVID-19 (dated by TCRdb to about 2020). At the level of the whole study: Collaborator samples came from the United States, Italy and Spain and covered acute and convalescent phases of COVID-19. The prospective study material was composed of cDNA or gDNA derived from T cells, B-cell-depleted T cells, or PBMCs. Deeply sampled blood TCRbeta repertoires from subjects exposed to, actively infected with, or recovered from COVID-19 were included in the dataset. The repertoires were made available in a free public database intended to serve as a resource for research on the immune response to SARS-CoV-2. Samples were obtained from the ongoing ImmuneRACE study (first 160 participants) and from 1,254 subjects provided by 6 global collaborators. The sample metadata nearly always contained a de-identified subject ID, COVID-19 status, age in years and sex. Where available, HLA class I and class II types were obtained from metadata supplied by the sample provider rather than from assay-based typing.

As concerns this clone: No antigen is known for it. Qualities for individual bases were not recorded, and no much larger clone is one base off.

In the prospective study, participants were about 18 to 90 years old, resided in fewer than 25 geographic areas of the United States, and were enrolled through a virtual design. Cohort assignment in the prospective study relied on participant-reported clinical history from a screening survey and a study questionnaire. For ImmuneRACE Cohort 3, a participant was defined as recovered based on two consecutive negative NP/OP PCR tests, clearance by a healthcare professional, or resolution of symptoms. In the prospective study, mobile phlebotomists collected whole blood, serum and a nasopharyngeal or oropharyngeal swab from each participant. Participants in the prospective study had the option to provide additional blood draws and questionnaires over an approximately 2-month period. Blood samples from the prospective study were shipped frozen or at room temperature prior to DNA extraction. What the study reported, not specific to this receptor: How much clinical and demographic metadata was included differed by source and by participant, and the metadata was provided uncurated.

TCRbeta CDR3 regions were amplified from genomic DNA using the immunoSEQ Assay, a bias-controlled multiplex PCR. The study's processing was this. Nucleated cell counts per sample were estimated from amplification of reference gene primers within the assay. Sequence reads were collapsed and filtered to measure the absolute abundance of every unique TCRbeta CDR3 rearrangement. For each sample, productive Simpson clonality was calculated as the square root of Simpson's diversity index across productive rearrangements. Not all clones reach the TCRdb copy of this immuneACCESS table, which keeps in-frame sequences only. Checked studies attribute under half of the gap to unresolved V genes and leave the rest unexplained. The DNA gave D and trimming, while V, J and clone size come from that table. For this sample there are about 170,000 clones; around four fifths appear just once. The ten largest make up nearly 4.5% of the sample.

Sequencing was done on a sample of PBMCs or T cells enriched from blood (not recorded which). The source of this sequence is a woman aged 50 to 60 who had recovered from COVID-19.

The nucleotide sequence reads as follows: TGTGCCAGCAGTTCCGGGACAGGGGTCGAGCAGTTCTTC. This gives the protein CASSSGTGVEQFF. The sequence joins TRBV12-3 or TRBV12-4 to TRBJ2-1, and TRBD1 aligns with 10 junction nucleotides. V and J are trimmed by 4 bases and 10 bases, and the gene matches miss 4 bases of the junction. Inclusive of the bounding cysteine and phenylalanine, the CDR3 is 13 residues long. This entry keeps only the CDR3 DNA: 39 bases, framed from base 1.